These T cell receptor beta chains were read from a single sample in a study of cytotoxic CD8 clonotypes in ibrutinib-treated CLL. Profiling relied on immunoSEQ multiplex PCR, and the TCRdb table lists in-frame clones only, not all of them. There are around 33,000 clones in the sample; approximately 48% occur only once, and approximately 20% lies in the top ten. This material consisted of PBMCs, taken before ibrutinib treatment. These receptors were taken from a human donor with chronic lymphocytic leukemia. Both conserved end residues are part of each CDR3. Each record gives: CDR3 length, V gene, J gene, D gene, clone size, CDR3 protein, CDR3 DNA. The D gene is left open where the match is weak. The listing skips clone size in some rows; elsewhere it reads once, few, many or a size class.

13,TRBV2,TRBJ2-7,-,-,CASRGDLSYEQYF,TGTGCCAGCAGAGGGGACCTTTCCTACGAGCAGTACTTC
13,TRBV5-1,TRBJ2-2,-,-,CASSLFRTGELFF,TGCGCCAGCAGCTTGTTTCGTACCGGGGAGCTGTTTTTT
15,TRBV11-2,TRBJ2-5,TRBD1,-,CASSLAGGFVETQYF,TGTGCCAGCAGCTTAGCAGGGGGATTCGTAGAGACCCAGTACTTC
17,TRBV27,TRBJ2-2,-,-,CASKSRVEGSNTGELFF,TGTGCCAGCAAGTCCAGGGTAGAAGGGTCGAACACCGGGGAGCTGTTTTTT
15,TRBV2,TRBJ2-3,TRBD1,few,CASSGAGQGTDTQYF,TGTGCCAGCAGCGGTGCGGGACAGGGCACAGATACGCAGTATTTT
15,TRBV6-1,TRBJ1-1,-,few,CASSEEGGENTEAFF,TGTGCCAGCAGTGAAGAAGGGGGAGAAAACACTGAAGCTTTCTTT
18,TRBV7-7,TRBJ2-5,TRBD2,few,CASSTKLQKPGLAETQYF,TGTGCTAGCAGCACAAAGCTACAGAAGCCGGGACTAGCGGAGACCCAGTACTTC
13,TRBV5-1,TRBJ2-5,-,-,CASSFRGGETQYF,TGCGCCAGCAGTTTTCGAGGCGGCGAGACCCAGTACTTC
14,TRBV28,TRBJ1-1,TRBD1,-,CASSNRGYLSEAFF,TGTGCCAGCAGTAACAGGGGCTATTTATCGGAAGCTTTCTTT
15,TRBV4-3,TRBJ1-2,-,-,CASSQHRALGYGYTF,TGCGCCAGCAGCCAGCACAGGGCTCTCGGCTATGGCTACACCTTC
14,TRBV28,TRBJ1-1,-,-,CASSSPGPYTEAFF,TGTGCCAGCAGTTCGCCCGGCCCTTACACTGAAGCTTTCTTT
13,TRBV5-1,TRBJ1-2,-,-,CASSLVGNYGYTF,TGCGCCAGCAGCTTGGTAGGGAACTATGGCTACACCTTC
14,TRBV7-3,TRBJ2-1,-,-,CASSLAQEYNEQFF,TGTGCCAGCAGCTTAGCACAGGAGTACAATGAGCAGTTCTTC
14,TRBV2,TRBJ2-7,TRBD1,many,CASNSLDRVEEQYF,TGTGCCAGCAATTCCCTCGACAGGGTCGAAGAGCAGTACTTC
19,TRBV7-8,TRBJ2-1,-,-,CASSRQSLGALSSYNEQFF,TGTGCCAGCAGCCGACAGTCCCTCGGTGCGCTCAGCTCCTACAATGAGCAGTTCTTC
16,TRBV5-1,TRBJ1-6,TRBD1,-,CASSRTGSSYNSPLHF,TGCGCCAGCAGCCGGACAGGAAGCTCCTATAATTCACCCCTCCACTTT
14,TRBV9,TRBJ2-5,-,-,CASSVGLYQETQYF,TGTGCCAGCAGCGTGGGCCTGTACCAAGAGACCCAGTACTTC
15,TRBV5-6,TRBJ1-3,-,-,CASSFIQSSGNTIYF,TGTGCCAGCAGCTTTATCCAAAGTTCTGGAAACACCATATATTTT
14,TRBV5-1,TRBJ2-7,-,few,CASSLDRASYEQYF,TGCGCCAGCAGCTTGGACAGGGCGTCCTACGAGCAGTACTTC
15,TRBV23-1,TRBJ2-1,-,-,CASSQLPDSYNEQFF,TGCGCCAGCAGTCAACTCCCGGACAGCTACAATGAGCAGTTCTTC
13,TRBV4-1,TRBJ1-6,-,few,CASSQVLRSPLHF,TGCGCCAGCAGCCAAGTTTTGCGTTCACCCCTCCACTTT
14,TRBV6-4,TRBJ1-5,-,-,CASPDRAGHQPQHF,TGTGCCAGCCCCGACCGGGCAGGGCATCAGCCCCAGCATTTT